These 15 T cell receptor beta chains were all obtained from the same sample, sequenced in a study of blood T cell repertoires in COVID-19. Assay used: immunoSEQ multiplex PCR; TCRdb lists only in-frame clones, some missing. The sample lists about 240,000 clones; around 87% were seen once. Sequenced sample: PBMCs or T cells enriched from blood (not recorded which). The receptors shown here come from a woman between 35 and 50 years old with acute COVID-19.

The J gene is TRBJ2-2, the V gene TRBV27; 9 nucleotides agree with TRBD2. In germline, CDR1 is MNHEY, CDR2 SMNVEV (reference sequence). The CDR3 extends over 14 amino acids. V lost 9 bases to trimming and J lost 4 bases; unmatched junction nucleotides: 6. CDR3 residues: CASALAGITGELFF. The CDR3 DNA is TGTGCCAGTGCTCTAGCGGGAATCACCGGGGAGCTGTTTTTT.

The chain recombines TRBV15 with TRBJ2-7; D possibly corresponds to TRBD2 (5 bases). The CDR3 runs 13 residues. Germline V gene lookup returns CDR1 LNHNV and CDR2 YYDKDF (reference sequence). V lost 1 base to trimming and J lost 5 bases, with 9 bases between them. The CDR3 loop reads CATSRGARDEQYF. For the CDR3, the DNA is TGTGCCACCAGCAGAGGAGCGCGGGACGAGCAGTACTTC.

This chain links TRBV3-1 (or the pseudogene TRBV3-2) with TRBJ2-1, with D unresolved. The CDR3 is 14 amino acids. Trimming cost V 5 bases and J 4 bases, with 12 bases left between them. Germline assignment: CDR1 LGHDT and CDR2 YNNKEL (reference sequence). The chain's CDR3 is CASSARGGYNEQFF. CDR3 coding DNA: TGTGCCAGCAGCGCCCGCGGCGGTTACAATGAGCAGTTCTTC.

This clone showed up just once. The chain links TRBV14 to TRBJ1-4; the D is unclear. The CDR3 spans 14 residues. Per the germline V gene, CDR1 is SGHDN and CDR2 is FVKESK. The V gene lost 4 bases and the J gene lost 5 bases, with 11 bases spanning the gap. The CDR3 region is CASSRKQPNEKLFF. In DNA form, the CDR3 reads TGTGCCAGCAGCCGGAAACAGCCAAATGAAAAACTGTTTTTT.

The genes are TRBV9 and TRBJ2-1, with D possibly being TRBD2 (6 bases). V shed 0 bases and J shed 6 bases, with 10 bases lying between them. CDR1 and CDR2 (germline): SGDLS, YYNGEE. The CDR3 loop spans 14 amino acids. The CDR3 loop reads CASSVAGSVNEQFF. CDR3 bases: TGTGCCAGCAGCGTAGCCGGGAGTGTCAATGAGCAGTTCTTC.

This chain uses TRBV11-3 with TRBJ2-2, with 8 nucleotides matching TRBD2. Germline CDR1 reads SGHNT; CDR2 reads YENEEA. This CDR3 contains 14 residues. After removal of 4 bases from V and 6 bases from J, the junction contained 4 bases not matched to a gene. The CDR3 DNA follows: TGTGCCAGCAGCTCGGGGGGGTACCCCGGGGAGCTGTTTTTT. Translation: CASSSGGYPGELFF.

This clone was seen a few times. The chain recombines TRBV2 with TRBJ2-1, with 12 nucleotides matching TRBD2. Per germline, CDR1 SNHLY and CDR2 FYNNEI. The CDR3 has 15 residues. V lost 6 bases and J lost 9; bases outside the gene matches: 9. For the CDR3, the DNA is TGTGCCAGCAGCCTCAGACTAGCGGGAGAGGGTGAGCAGTTCTTC. Protein: CASSLRLAGEGEQFF.

This clone was detected a few times. This chain links TRBV9 with TRBJ2-7; 7 nucleotides agree with TRBD1. V shed 0 bases, J shed 1 base, and the junction held 4 bases outside the gene matches. CDR1 is SGDLS, CDR2 YYNGEE, per germline. CDR3 size: 15 residues. CDR3 sequence (DNA): TGTGCCAGCAGCGTAGGCCCGGACAGGTCCTACGAGCAGTACTTC. It codes for CASSVGPDRSYEQYF.

The rearrangement links TRBV7-3 to TRBJ2-1, with D tentatively TRBD2 (6 bases). Germline V CDR1 and CDR2: SGHTA, FQGTGA. The CDR3 spans 14 residues. The germline V and J ends were trimmed by 2 bases and 4 bases, with 9 bases remaining between them. The CDR3 region is CASSLFGGYNEQFF. The CDR3 DNA follows: TGTGCCAGCAGCTTATTTGGGGGGTACAATGAGCAGTTCTTC.

This chain joins TRBV19 and TRBJ1-3; 7 bases line up with TRBD1. The CDR3 covers 17 residues. V lost 4 bases, J lost 0 bases, and 9 bases stayed unmatched. Germline CDR1 is LNHDA and CDR2 is SQIVND (reference sequence). CDR3 coding DNA: TGTGCCAGTAGTACCTCACGACAGGGTCTCTCTGGAAACACCATATATTTT. Translated, it gives CASSTSRQGLSGNTIYF.

The V call is TRBV25-1, the J call TRBJ2-1; D is unclear. Germline V gene sequence: CDR1 MGHDK, CDR2 SYGVNS. Trimming shortened V by 1 base and J by 0 bases, and 10 bases separated the two germline ends. The length of the CDR3 is 16 residues. CDR3 bases: TGTGCCAGCAGTGAATCTGGCCTCACCTCCTACAATGAGCAGTTCTTC. Translating gives CASSESGLTSYNEQFF.

This clone turned up a few times. The chain has TRBV7-3 and TRBJ2-3, with 7 bases matching TRBD1. The CDR3 runs 14 residues. Trimming cost V 2 bases and J 3 bases; bases outside gene matches: 2. From germline, CDR1 is SGHTA and CDR2 FQGTGA. Here the CDR3 reads CASSLDRATDTQYF. In DNA form, the CDR3 reads TGTGCCAGCAGCTTAGACAGGGCGACAGATACGCAGTATTTT.

Written as DNA, the CDR3 is TGTGCCAGCAGTCTCCGACAGGGTGGGCCGAGCTCCTATAATTCACCCCTCCACTTT. Translation: CASSLRQGGPSSYNSPLHF. V and J are TRBV27 and TRBJ1-6, with 7 bases that match TRBD1. V trimming: 5 bases; J trimming: 0 bases; junction bases outside the gene matches: 13. CDR3 length: 19 amino acids. Germline V gene sequence: CDR1 MNHEY, CDR2 SMNVEV (reference sequence).

The chain links TRBV4-1 to TRBJ1-3; D uncertain. The CDR3 is 16 amino acids. CDR1 is MGHRA and CDR2 is YSYEKL in the germline V gene. V was trimmed by 0 bases and J by 3 bases, leaving 12 bases between them. The CDR3 protein is CASSQDFRVLGNTIYF. Written as DNA, the CDR3 is TGCGCCAGCAGCCAAGATTTTCGGGTACTTGGAAACACCATATATTTT.

This chain uses TRBV28 with TRBJ2-7; 12 nucleotides line up with TRBD2. CDR3 length: 16 amino acids. The trim removed 3 bases at V and 3 bases at J, leaving 6 bases unmatched. CDR1 and CDR2 (germline): MDHEN, SYDVKM. The CDR3 bases are TGTGCCAGCAGTTTGGTGACTAGCGGGAGTAACTACGAGCAGTACTTC. Encoded protein: CASSLVTSGSNYEQYF.